This T cell receptor (beta chain) was captured by sequencing in a study of shared clonotypes between healthy human individuals. In the study overall: For every donor, three CD4 naive, three CD4 memory, two CD8 naive and one CD8 memory plates were used.

Original processing notes: As immunoSEQ supplied junction-only sequences (without quality scores), filtering differed. The data were produced by immunoSEQ multiplex PCR, yet TCRdb's version contains in-frame clones alone and is incomplete. The V and J calls and clone size were taken over from that table, and D and trimming were inferred from the DNA. The table has about 730,000 clones, over 55% seen once. This CDR3 region has 15 residues. CDR1 and CDR2 from the germline V gene are ENHRY and SYGVKD. J gave up 5 bases and V 0 bases, and 4 bases lay outside the gene matches. This clone appeared once. The chain uses TRBV10-3 and TRBJ2-1; 7 bases are shared with TRBD2. This clonotype originated in a woman aged 25 to 45 in good health. The sample taken for sequencing was memory CD4+ T cells sorted from blood. As to subset: CD45RA-negative fraction. As DNA, the CDR3 is TGTGCCATCAGTGAGTCCCAGCGGGGAAACAATGAGCAGTTCTTC. Translation: CAISESQRGNNEQFF.